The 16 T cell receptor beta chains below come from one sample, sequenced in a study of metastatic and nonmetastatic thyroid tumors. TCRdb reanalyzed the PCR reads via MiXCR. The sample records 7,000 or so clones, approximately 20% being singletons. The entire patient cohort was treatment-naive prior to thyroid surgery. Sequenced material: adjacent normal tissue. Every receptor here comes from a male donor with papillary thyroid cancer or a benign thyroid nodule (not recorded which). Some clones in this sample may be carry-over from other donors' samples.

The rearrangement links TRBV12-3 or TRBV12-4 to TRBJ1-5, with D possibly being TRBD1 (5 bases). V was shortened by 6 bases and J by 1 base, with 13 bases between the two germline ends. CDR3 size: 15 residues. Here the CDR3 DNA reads TGTGCCAGCAGCGTGGGGGGGTCAAGCAATCAGCCCCAGCATTTT. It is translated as CASSVGGSSNQPQHF.

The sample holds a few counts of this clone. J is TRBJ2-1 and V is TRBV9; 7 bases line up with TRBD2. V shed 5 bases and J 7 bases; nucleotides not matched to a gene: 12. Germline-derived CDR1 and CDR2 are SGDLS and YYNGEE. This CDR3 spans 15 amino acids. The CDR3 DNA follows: TGTGCCAGCAGTGCTAGCGGCTACTACAGGAATGAGCAGTTCTTC. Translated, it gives CASSASGYYRNEQFF.

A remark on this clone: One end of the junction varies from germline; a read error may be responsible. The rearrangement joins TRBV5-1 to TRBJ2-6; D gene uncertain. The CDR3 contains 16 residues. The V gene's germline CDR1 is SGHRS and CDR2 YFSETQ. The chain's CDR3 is CASSPDTSSGANVLTF. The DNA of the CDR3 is TGTGCCAGCAGCCCCGACACAAGCTCTGGGGCCAACGTCCTGACTTTC.

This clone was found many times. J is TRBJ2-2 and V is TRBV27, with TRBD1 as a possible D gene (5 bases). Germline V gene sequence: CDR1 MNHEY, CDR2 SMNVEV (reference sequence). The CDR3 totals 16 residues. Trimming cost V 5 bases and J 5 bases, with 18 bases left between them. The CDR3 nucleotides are TGTGCCAGCAGTAATCTGGACACTGGATATACCGGGGAGCTGTTTTTT. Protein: CASSNLDTGYTGELFF.

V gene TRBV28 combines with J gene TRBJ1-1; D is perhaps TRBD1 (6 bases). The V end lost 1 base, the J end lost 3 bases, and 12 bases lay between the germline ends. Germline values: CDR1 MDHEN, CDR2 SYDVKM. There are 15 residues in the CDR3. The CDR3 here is CASSLLAGAYTEAFF. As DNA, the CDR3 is TGTGCCAGCAGTTTATTGGCAGGGGCATACACTGAAGCTTTCTTT.

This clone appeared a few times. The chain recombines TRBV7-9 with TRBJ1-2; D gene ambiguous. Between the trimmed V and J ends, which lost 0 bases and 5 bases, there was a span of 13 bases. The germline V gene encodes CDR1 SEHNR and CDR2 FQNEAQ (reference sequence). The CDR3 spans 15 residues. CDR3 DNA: TGTGCCAGCAGCTTAGCGACCCAGGATTTTTATGGCTACACCTTC. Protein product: CASSLATQDFYGYTF.

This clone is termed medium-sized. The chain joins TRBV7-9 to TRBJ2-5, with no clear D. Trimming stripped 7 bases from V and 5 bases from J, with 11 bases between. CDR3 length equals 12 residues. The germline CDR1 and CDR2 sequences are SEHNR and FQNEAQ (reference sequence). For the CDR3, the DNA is TGTGCCAGCACCCTACTGGGGGAGACCCAGTACTTC. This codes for CASTLLGETQYF.

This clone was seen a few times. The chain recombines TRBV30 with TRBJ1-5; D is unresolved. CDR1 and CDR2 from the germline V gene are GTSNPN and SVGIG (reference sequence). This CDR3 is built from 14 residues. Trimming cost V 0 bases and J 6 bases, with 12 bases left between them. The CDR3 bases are TGTGCCTGGAGTGTGGGAATGGGAGGTCAGCCCCAGCATTTT. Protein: CAWSVGMGGQPQHF.

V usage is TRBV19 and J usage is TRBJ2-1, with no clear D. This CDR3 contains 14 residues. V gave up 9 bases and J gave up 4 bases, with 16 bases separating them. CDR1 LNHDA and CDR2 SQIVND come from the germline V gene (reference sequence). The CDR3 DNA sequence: TGTGCCAGCTCGTTGATGGCCCTTTACAATGAGCAGTTCTTC. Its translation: CASSLMALYNEQFF. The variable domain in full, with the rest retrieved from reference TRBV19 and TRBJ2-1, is DGGITQSPKYLFRKEGQNVTLSCEQNLNHDAMYWYRQDPGQGLRLIYYSQIVNDFQKGDIAEGYSVSREKKESFPLTVTSAQKNPTAFYLCASSLMALYNEQFFGPGTRLTVL.

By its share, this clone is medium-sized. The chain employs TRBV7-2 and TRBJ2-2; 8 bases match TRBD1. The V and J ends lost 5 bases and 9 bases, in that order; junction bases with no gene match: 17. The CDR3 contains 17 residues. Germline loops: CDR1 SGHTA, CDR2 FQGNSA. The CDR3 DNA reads TGTGCCAGCAGCCCGACAGCCGGGACAGGATTCTTCCGGGAGCTGTTTTTT. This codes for CASSPTAGTGFFRELFF.

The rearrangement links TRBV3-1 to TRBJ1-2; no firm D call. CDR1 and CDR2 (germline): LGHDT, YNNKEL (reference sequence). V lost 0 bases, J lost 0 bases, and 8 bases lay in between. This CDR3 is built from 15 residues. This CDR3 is CASSQEGGPNYGYTF. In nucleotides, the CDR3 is TGTGCCAGCAGCCAAGAGGGCGGACCTAACTATGGCTACACCTTC.

CDR3 DNA sequence: TGTGCCAGCAGTGAAGGAGGGCAGGGATGGCAGTACTTC. This sequence encodes CASSEGGQGWQYF. The chain combines TRBV6-1 with TRBJ2-7, with D tentatively TRBD1 or TRBD2 (5 bases each). This CDR3 spans 13 amino acids. Looked up from germline, CDR1 is MNHNS and CDR2 is SASEGT. V was clipped by 1 base and J by 9 bases, with 13 bases between them.

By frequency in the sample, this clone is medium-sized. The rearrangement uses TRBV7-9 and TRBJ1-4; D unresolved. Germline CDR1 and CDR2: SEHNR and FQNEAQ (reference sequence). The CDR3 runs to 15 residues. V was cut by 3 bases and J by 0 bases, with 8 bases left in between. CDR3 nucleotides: TGTGCCAGCAGCTTTCCCAGCTCAACTAATGAAAAACTGTTTTTT. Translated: CASSFPSSTNEKLFF.

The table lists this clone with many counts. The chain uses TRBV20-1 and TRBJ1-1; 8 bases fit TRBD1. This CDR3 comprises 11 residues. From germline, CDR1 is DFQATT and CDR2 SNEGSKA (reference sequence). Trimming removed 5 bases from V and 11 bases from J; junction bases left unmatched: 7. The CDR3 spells CSAGDRKGAFF. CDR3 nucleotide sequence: TGCAGTGCTGGGGACAGGAAGGGTGCTTTCTTT.

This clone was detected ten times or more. In DNA form, the CDR3 reads TGTGCCAGCAAATCGCACGGACAGTATGGCTACACCTTC. Translating it yields CASKSHGQYGYTF. The genes are TRBV27 and TRBJ1-2; possibly TRBD1 for D (6 bases). Between the trimmed V and J ends, which lost 7 bases and 5 bases, there was a span of 14 bases. CDR1 is MNHEY and CDR2 is SMNVEV in the germline V gene (reference sequence). The CDR3 is 13 amino acids.

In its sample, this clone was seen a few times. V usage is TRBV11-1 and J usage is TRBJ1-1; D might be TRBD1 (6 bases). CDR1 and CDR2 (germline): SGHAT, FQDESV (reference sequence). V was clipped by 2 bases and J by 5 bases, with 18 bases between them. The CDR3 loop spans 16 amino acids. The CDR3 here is CASSLYGGRGFTEAFF. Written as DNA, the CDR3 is TGTGCCAGCAGCTTATATGGGGGCAGGGGATTTACTGAAGCTTTCTTT.